This TCR beta chain is drawn from a study of metastatic and nonmetastatic thyroid tumors. Thyroid surgery took place with no prior treatment in any patient. This clone occurred a few times. The CDR3 is 14 amino acids. The V end was cut by 0 bases, the J end by 2 bases, with 7 bases between. Germline CDR1 LNHNV, CDR2 YYDKDF (reference sequence). Through MiXCR, TCRdb re-clonotyped the PCR reads. The sample lists some 3,000 clones; 38% were seen once. This receptor was taken from a female donor with papillary thyroid cancer or a benign thyroid nodule (not recorded which). Some clones in this sample may be carry-over from other donors' samples. V and J are TRBV15 and TRBJ1-1; maybe TRBD1 (5 bases). Sequencing was done on a sample of tumor tissue. The CDR3 loop is CATSRDGGNTEAFF. The DNA of the CDR3 is TGTGCCACCAGCAGAGATGGGGGAAACACTGAAGCTTTCTTT. The full variable domain, in which reference TRBV15 and TRBJ1-1 provide the parts outside the CDR3, is DAMVIQNPRYQVTQFGKPVTLSCSQTLNHNVMYWYQQKSSQAPKLLFHYYDKDFNNEADTPDNFQSRRPNTSFCFLDIRSPGLGDTAMYLCATSRDGGNTEAFFGQGTRLTVV.